The clone carrying this TCR beta chain was found a few times. Its antigen is undetermined. Germline V gene lookup returns CDR1 SGHDN and CDR2 FVKESK. This CDR3 spans 12 amino acids. The V gene lost 3 bases and the J gene lost 3 bases, with 2 bases spanning the gap. TCRdb ran MiXCR on the 5' RACE reads and lists one entry per CDR3 protein. The profile covers about 340,000 distinct CDR3 sequences, with around 13% appearing a single time and around 21% taken by the ten largest. The sample belongs to a study of T-cell memory formation after mild COVID-19. The wider study: TCR clusters mostly belonged to single donors. General observations from the study: Second-wave clones with a day 37 peak had unconfirmed SARS-CoV-2 specificity.

The origin of this receptor is a man younger than 30 who had mild COVID-19 (a few samples of this study predate the infection). Cell type and time point are not known. The V gene is TRBV14, the J gene TRBJ2-2; D call uncertain. The sequencing sample was made of PBMCs or a T cell subset sorted from them (not recorded which). The CDR3 DNA reads as TGTGCCAGCAGCCATCACACCGGGGAGCTGTTTTTT. Its translation is CASSHHTGELFF.